This is a list of T cell receptor beta chains from one sample in a study of untreated major depressive disorder. Assay: immunoSEQ multiplex PCR; the TCRdb copy retains only in-frame clones and omits some. The sample has under 20,000 clones; 92% are singletons. The sequencing input was CD4+ T cells from PBMCs. Source of these receptors: a middle-aged woman with major depressive disorder. The CDR3 runs from the conserved cysteine through the conserved F or W. The D gene is left open where the match is weak. Clone size is given for some rows only: seen once, a few or many times, or a class if the clone is expanded.

CDR3: CASSPRTGADQPQHF
DNA: TGTGCCAGCTCACCTAGGACAGGGGCTGATCAGCCCCAGCATTTT
J: TRBJ1-5
D: TRBD1
size: NA
V: TRBV18

CDR3: CATRRPANYGYTF
DNA: TGTGCCACACGACGGCCTGCTAACTATGGCTACACCTTC
J: TRBJ1-2
D: NA
size: few
V: TRBV10-3

CDR3: CASSHRDRGETQYF
DNA: TGTGCCAGCTCACACCGGGACAGGGGAGAGACCCAGTACTTC
J: TRBJ2-5
D: TRBD1
size: NA
V: TRBV18

CDR3: CAWSRAFPYEQYF
DNA: TGTGCCTGGTCACGGGCCTTTCCCTACGAGCAGTACTTC
J: TRBJ2-7
D: NA
size: NA
V: TRBV30

CDR3: CSVAGQAPMWFF
DNA: TGCAGCGTTGCCGGACAGGCCCCAATGTGGTTCTTC
J: TRBJ2-1
D: TRBD1
size: NA
V: TRBV29-1

CDR3: CASSEGRTLEVYEQYF
DNA: TGTGCCAGCAGTGAAGGGCGTACTCTAGAAGTCTACGAGCAGTACTTC
J: TRBJ2-7
D: NA
size: NA
V: TRBV6-1

CDR3: CASSQPGGAIYEQYF
DNA: TGCGCCAGCAGCCAACCAGGGGGGGCTATTTACGAGCAGTACTTC
J: TRBJ2-7
D: NA
size: NA
V: TRBV4-1

CDR3: CASSLEPGTNYGYTF
DNA: TGTGCCAGCAGCTTAGAGCCAGGAACAAACTATGGCTACACCTTC
J: TRBJ1-2
D: NA
size: NA
V: TRBV11-3

CDR3: CASSKDRGLYGAFF
DNA: TGTGCCAGCAGCAAAGACAGGGGGTTATATGGAGCTTTCTTT
J: TRBJ1-1
D: TRBD1
size: NA
V: TRBV14

CDR3: CASRSTRTEQYEKLFF
DNA: TGTGCCAGCCGCTCAACGCGGACGGAACAATATGAAAAACTGTTTTTT
J: TRBJ1-4
D: NA
size: NA
V: TRBV11-2

CDR3: CASSFQGLWLSPLHF
DNA: TGTGCCAGCAGCTTTCAAGGCCTCTGGCTTTCACCCCTCCACTTT
J: TRBJ1-6
D: NA
size: NA
V: TRBV11-2

CDR3: CASSLPGQYNEQFF
DNA: TGTGCCAGCAGCTTACCCGGACAGTACAATGAGCAGTTCTTC
J: TRBJ2-1
D: NA
size: NA
V: TRBV7-2

CDR3: CASSVGSLNTEAFF
DNA: TGTGCCAGCAGCGTAGGATCCCTGAACACTGAAGCTTTCTTT
J: TRBJ1-1
D: NA
size: NA
V: TRBV9

CDR3: CASSPRGVAGGTDTQYF
DNA: TGTGCCAGCAGCCCCAGGGGAGTAGCGGGCGGCACAGATACGCAGTATTTT
J: TRBJ2-3
D: NA
size: NA
V: TRBV4-2

CDR3: CASSRTGSYGYTF
DNA: TGTGCCAGCAGCCGGACAGGATCTTATGGCTACACCTTC
J: TRBJ1-2
D: TRBD1
size: NA
V: TRBV7-8

CDR3: CSVVELAGVKQFF
DNA: TGCAGCGTTGTGGAGCTAGCGGGGGTCAAGCAGTTCTTC
J: TRBJ2-1
D: TRBD2
size: NA
V: TRBV29-1

CDR3: CASSQSHLRGYGYTF
DNA: TGCGCCAGCAGCCAATCTCACTTACGGGGCTATGGCTACACCTTC
J: TRBJ1-2
D: NA
size: NA
V: TRBV4-1

CDR3: CASRSGTLSTDTQYF
DNA: TGTGCCAGCAGATCCGGGACACTATCCACAGATACGCAGTATTTT
J: TRBJ2-3
D: NA
size: NA
V: TRBV2

CDR3: CAISEAGFQPQHF
DNA: TGTGCCATCAGTGAGGCCGGCTTTCAGCCCCAGCATTTT
J: TRBJ1-5
D: NA
size: NA
V: TRBV10-3

CDR3: CASSLTGQGEANVLTF
DNA: TGTGCCAGTAGCTTAACCGGACAGGGGGAGGCCAACGTCCTGACTTTC
J: TRBJ2-6
D: TRBD1
size: once
V: TRBV19

CDR3: CASSLPTRDTQYF
DNA: TGCGCCAGCAGCTTACCTACCAGGGATACGCAGTATTTT
J: TRBJ2-3
D: NA
size: NA
V: TRBV5-1

CDR3: CASRWGGTGELFF
DNA: TGTGCCAGCAGGTGGGGAGGGACCGGGGAGCTGTTTTTT
J: TRBJ2-2
D: TRBD2
size: NA
V: TRBV2

CDR3: CASRSGGSGATEKLFF
DNA: TGTGCCAGCAGGTCAGGGGGCTCAGGGGCAACGGAAAAACTGTTTTTT
J: TRBJ1-4
D: TRBD1
size: NA
V: TRBV5-4

CDR3: CASSWGGTDTQYF
DNA: TGTGCCAGCAGCTGGGGGGGAACAGATACGCAGTATTTT
J: TRBJ2-3
D: TRBD2
size: NA
V: TRBV7-8

CDR3: CASSVGSNQPQHF
DNA: TGTGCCAGCAGTGTGGGTAGCAATCAGCCCCAGCATTTT
J: TRBJ1-5
D: NA
size: NA
V: TRBV6-1

CDR3: CASRQQNTEAFF
DNA: TGTGCCAGCAGACAACAGAACACTGAAGCTTTCTTT
J: TRBJ1-1
D: NA
size: NA
V: TRBV5-6

CDR3: CASSSSPGTEAFF
DNA: TGTGCCAGCAGCTCCAGTCCCGGCACTGAAGCTTTCTTT
J: TRBJ1-1
D: NA
size: once
V: TRBV7-9

CDR3: CASSQLRLTSRREGLREQFF
DNA: TGTGCCAGCAGCCAACTCCGCCTGACTAGCCGGCGGGAGGGCCTACGTGAGCAGTTCTTC
J: TRBJ2-1
D: TRBD2
size: once
V: TRBV7-3

CDR3: CASSSGLAGGHEQFF
DNA: TGCGCCAGCAGCTCGGGACTAGCGGGAGGACATGAGCAGTTCTTC
J: TRBJ2-1
D: TRBD2
size: NA
V: TRBV5-1

CDR3: CASSLGSVGGAFF
DNA: TGTGCCAGCAGTTTAGGAAGTGTGGGGGGAGCTTTCTTT
J: TRBJ1-1
D: NA
size: NA
V: TRBV28

CDR3: CASSVRQGVYEQYF
DNA: TGTGCCAGCAGCGTTAGACAGGGGGTGTACGAGCAGTACTTC
J: TRBJ2-7
D: TRBD1
size: NA
V: TRBV11-3

CDR3: CAWSSEGTGNTIYF
DNA: TGTGCCTGGAGTTCTGAGGGCACTGGAAACACCATATATTTT
J: TRBJ1-3
D: NA
size: NA
V: TRBV30

CDR3: CASSLLSAPGGYEQYF
DNA: TGCGCCAGCAGCTTGCTATCCGCCCCGGGAGGCTACGAGCAGTACTTC
J: TRBJ2-7
D: TRBD2
size: NA
V: TRBV5-1

CDR3: CASSSRADRNTEAFF
DNA: TGTGCCAGCAGCTCCAGAGCGGACAGAAACACTGAAGCTTTCTTT
J: TRBJ1-1
D: NA
size: NA
V: TRBV9

CDR3: CASSPGTGPYNEQFF
DNA: TGCGCCAGCAGTCCCGGGACAGGGCCCTACAATGAGCAGTTCTTC
J: TRBJ2-1
D: TRBD1
size: NA
V: TRBV5-1

CDR3: CASSASPGGHGQPQHF
DNA: TGTGCCAGCAGCGCATCCCCGGGGGGCCATGGTCAGCCCCAGCATTTT
J: TRBJ1-5
D: NA
size: NA
V: TRBV5-5

CDR3: CAWNGRVGNTIYF
DNA: TGTGCCTGGAATGGCAGGGTTGGAAACACCATATATTTT
J: TRBJ1-3
D: NA
size: NA
V: TRBV30

CDR3: CASSLEGLGNTEAFF
DNA: TGTGCCAGCAGCTTAGAGGGATTGGGGAACACTGAAGCTTTCTTT
J: TRBJ1-1
D: NA
size: NA
V: TRBV7-9

CDR3: CASSLGGTPTNEKLFF
DNA: TGTGCCAGCAGCTTAGGGGGGACACCAACTAATGAAAAACTGTTTTTT
J: TRBJ1-4
D: NA
size: NA
V: TRBV11-2